The text below deals with one TCR beta chain. What it recognizes is unknown. Here immunoSEQ multiplex PCR was the method, and the copy in TCRdb shows in-frame clones only, minus some. This repertoire shows under 85,000 clones, roughly nine tenths found once; its top ten account for under 0.4%. This specimen belongs to a study of OX40 agonist ivuxolimab in advanced cancers. Overall study results and limits: In the 0.1-3.0 mg/kg groups, partial responders showed among the lowest expansion. Blood T cells, both CD4+ and CD8+, expanded clonally by week 6 at 0.1 to 3.0 mg/kg.

The input for sequencing was CD4+ or CD8+ T cells sorted from blood, taken in a trial of the OX40 agonist ivuxolimab. This receptor was obtained from an adult with an advanced solid tumor such as melanoma, head and neck, liver or kidney cancer.

CDR3 sequence reads: CASSFSNPSSYEQYF. The CDR3 nucleotides are TGTGCCAGCAGTTTTTCCAACCCAAGCTCCTACGAGCAGTACTTC. The gene calls are TRBV27 and TRBJ2-7; D is uncertain. This CDR3 is 15 amino acids long. V lost 3 bases, J lost 0 bases, and 12 bases lay in between. Germline values: CDR1 MNHEY, CDR2 SMNVEV (reference sequence).